This entry is about one T cell receptor (beta chain). This entry comes from a study of blood T cell repertoires in COVID-19. Germline V gene data show CDR1 as GTSNPN and CDR2 as SVGIG (reference sequence). The CDR3 totals 12 residues. The V and J ends lost 2 bases and 9 bases respectively, with 8 bases between them. The cohort comprised adults aged about 18 to 90 years residing in approximately 25 US areas. Cohort 3 donors counted as recovered after two negative PCRs, clearance, or resolved symptoms. TCRdb keeps only in-frame clones here, not all; method: immunoSEQ multiplex PCR. Among about 170,000 clones listed, over 65% were seen once.

Sequencing was done on a sample of PBMCs or T cells enriched from blood (not recorded which). The TCR was taken from a woman aged 45-60 years who had recovered from COVID-19. The V call is TRBV30, the J call TRBJ1-6; no clear D gene. CDR3 region: CAWSSPFSPLHF. CDR3 nucleotide sequence: TGTGCCTGGAGTTCCCCCTTTTCACCCCTCCACTTT.